What follows are 10 T cell receptor beta chains derived from one specimen sequenced in a study of T cell responses to AZD1222 COVID-19 vaccine. Assay used: immunoSEQ multiplex PCR; TCRdb lists only in-frame clones, some missing. The sample shows under 150,000 clones, about 90% of them seen only once. The sample in question was peripheral blood, obtained on day 0 of AZD1222 vaccination. The receptors originated from an adult in good health.

V usage is TRBV7-9 and J usage is TRBJ1-5, with no clear D. Between the trimmed V and J ends, which lost 5 bases and 2 bases, there was a span of 16 bases. This CDR3 is 16 amino acids long. Germline V gene data show CDR1 as SEHNR and CDR2 as FQNEAQ (reference sequence). CDR3 in amino acids: CASSPVLGDGNQPQHF. CDR3 coding DNA: TGTGCCAGCAGCCCCGTCCTTGGAGACGGCAATCAGCCCCAGCATTTT.

The chain uses TRBV27 and TRBJ2-2, with a possible D match to TRBD1 (5 bases). Germline V gene sequence: CDR1 MNHEY, CDR2 SMNVEV (reference sequence). With 5 bases removed from V and 1 base from J, the gap between germline ends came to 11 bases. The CDR3 loop spans 15 amino acids. CDR3 coding DNA: TGTGCCAGCAGTCCCCGTACAGGGAACACCGGGGAGCTGTTTTTT. Translated, it gives CASSPRTGNTGELFF.

The J gene is TRBJ1-1, the V gene TRBV19; D is possibly TRBD1 (5 bases). Germline loops: CDR1 LNHDA, CDR2 SQIVND (reference sequence). V lost 3 bases to trimming and J lost 5 bases, with 10 bases between them. The CDR3 has 13 residues. CDR3 DNA: TGTGCCAGTAGTATTTCCCGGGGGACTGAAGCTTTCTTT. This translates into CASSISRGTEAFF.

This clone was seen more than once but under ten times. This rearrangement joins TRBV6-5 to TRBJ2-1, with TRBD2 matching 10 bases. This CDR3 contains 15 residues. Germline V gives CDR1 MNHEY, CDR2 SVGAGI. The V gene end was trimmed by 4 bases and the J gene end by 4 bases; junction bases not matched to a gene: 4. The CDR3 spells CASSLKRGGYNEQFF. DNA for the CDR3: TGTGCCAGCAGTTTAAAGCGGGGGGGTTACAATGAGCAGTTCTTC.

V usage is TRBV5-1 and J usage is TRBJ2-2, with D maybe TRBD2 (6 bases). Germline CDR1 is SGHRS and CDR2 is YFSETQ. Deletions cut 1 base from V and 1 base from J, with 11 bases between. CDR3 length: 16 amino acids. CDR3 bases: TGCGCCAGCAGCTTGTCCGGACTAAAGAACACCGGGGAGCTGTTTTTT. This encodes CASSLSGLKNTGELFF.

This sequence joins TRBV9 and TRBJ1-6; D call uncertain. The CDR3 loop spans 14 amino acids. Germline V CDR1 and CDR2: SGDLS, YYNGEE. V was clipped by 1 base and J by 5 bases, with 7 bases between them. The chain's CDR3 is CASSVRVNNSPLHF. Written as DNA, the CDR3 is TGTGCCAGCAGCGTAAGAGTGAATAATTCACCCCTCCACTTT.

CDR3 sequence: CASRGNARNEQYF. The CDR3, as DNA: TGTGCCAGCAGGGGGAACGCCAGAAACGAGCAGTACTTC. J is TRBJ2-7 and V is TRBV2; D gene ambiguous. The germline V and J ends were trimmed by 6 bases and 5 bases, with 14 bases remaining between them. Germline V lookup: CDR1 SNHLY, CDR2 FYNNEI. The CDR3 loop spans 13 amino acids.

In this sample, this clone turned up a few times. The chain is built from TRBV7-8 and TRBJ2-1; a possible D gene is TRBD2 (6 bases). This CDR3 spans 17 amino acids. Trimming removed 5 bases from V and 4 bases from J, with 21 bases in between. Germline-derived CDR1 and CDR2 are SGHVS and FQNEAQ. CDR3 in amino acids: CASSPAAGRENYNEQFF. CDR3 bases: TGTGCCAGCAGCCCAGCAGCGGGCAGGGAGAATTACAATGAGCAGTTCTTC.

This CDR3 is CASSTGSGSYNEQFF. The DNA for the CDR3 is TGTGCCAGCAGTACAGGTTCGGGCTCCTACAATGAGCAGTTCTTC. The rearrangement uses TRBV6-5 and TRBJ2-1; tentative D call: TRBD1 (5 bases). This CDR3 comprises 15 residues. V dropped 5 bases and J dropped 0 bases, with 11 bases sitting between them. Germline lookup yields CDR1 MNHEY and CDR2 SVGAGI.

The chain links TRBV5-1 to TRBJ1-2; D is uncertain. The CDR3 has 14 amino acids. V was shortened by 4 bases and J by 4 bases, with 14 bases between the two germline ends. Per the germline V gene, CDR1 is SGHRS and CDR2 is YFSETQ. The CDR3 bases are TGCGCCAGCAGCCCCCGGCCGGCTAGCTATGGCTACACCTTC. It encodes CASSPRPASYGYTF.